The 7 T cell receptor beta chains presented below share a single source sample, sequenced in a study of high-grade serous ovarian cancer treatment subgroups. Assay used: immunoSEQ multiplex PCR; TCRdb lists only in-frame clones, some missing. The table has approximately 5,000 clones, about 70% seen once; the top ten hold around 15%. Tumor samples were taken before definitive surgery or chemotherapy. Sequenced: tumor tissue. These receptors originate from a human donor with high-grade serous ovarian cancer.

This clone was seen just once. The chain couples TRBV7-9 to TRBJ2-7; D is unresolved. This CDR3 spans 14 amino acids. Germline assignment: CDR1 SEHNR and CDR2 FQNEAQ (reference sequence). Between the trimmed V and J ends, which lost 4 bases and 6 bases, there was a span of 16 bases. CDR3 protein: CASSSNGVLAEQYV. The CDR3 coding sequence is TGTGCCAGCAGCTCAAATGGGGTCCTGGCCGAGCAGTACGTC.

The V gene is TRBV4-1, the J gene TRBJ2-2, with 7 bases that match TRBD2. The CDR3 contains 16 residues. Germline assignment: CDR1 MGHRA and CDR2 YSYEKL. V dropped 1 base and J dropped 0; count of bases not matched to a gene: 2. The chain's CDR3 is CASSQASGANTGELFF. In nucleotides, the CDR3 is TGCGCCAGCAGCCAAGCTAGCGGAGCGAACACCGGGGAGCTGTTTTTT.

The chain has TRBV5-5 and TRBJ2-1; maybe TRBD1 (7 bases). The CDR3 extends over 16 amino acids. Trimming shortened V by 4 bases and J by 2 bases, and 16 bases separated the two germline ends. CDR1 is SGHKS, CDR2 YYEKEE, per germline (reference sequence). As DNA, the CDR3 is TGTGCCAGCAGCCAACGGAGGGGGCCTACCTACAATGAGCAGTTCTTC. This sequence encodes CASSQRRGPTYNEQFF. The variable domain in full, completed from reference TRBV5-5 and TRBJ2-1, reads DAGVTQSPTHLIKTRGQQVTLRCSPISGHKSVSWYQQVLGQGPQFIFQYYEKEERGRGNFPDRFSARQFPNYSSELNVNALLLGDSALYLCASSQRRGPTYNEQFFGPGTRLTVL.

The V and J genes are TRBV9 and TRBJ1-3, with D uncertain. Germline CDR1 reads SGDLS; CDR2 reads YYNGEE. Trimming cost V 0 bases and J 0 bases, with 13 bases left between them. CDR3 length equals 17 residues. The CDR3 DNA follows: TGTGCCAGCAGCGTAGATCTGCGGGAAGGCTCTGGAAACACCATATATTTT. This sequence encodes CASSVDLREGSGNTIYF. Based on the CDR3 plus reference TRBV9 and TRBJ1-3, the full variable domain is DSGVTQTPKHLITATGQRVTLRCSPRSGDLSVYWYQQSLDQGLQFLIQYYNGEERAKGNILERFSAQQFPDLHSELNLSSLELGDSALYFCASSVDLREGSGNTIYFGEGSWLTVV.

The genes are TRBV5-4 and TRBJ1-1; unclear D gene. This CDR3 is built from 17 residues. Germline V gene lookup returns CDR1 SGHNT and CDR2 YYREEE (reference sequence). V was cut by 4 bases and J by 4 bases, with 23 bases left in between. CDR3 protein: CASSQVIGRAPSTEAFF. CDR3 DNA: TGTGCCAGCAGCCAAGTAATTGGTAGGGCGCCGAGCACTGAAGCTTTCTTT.

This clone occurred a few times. In DNA, the CDR3 is TGTGCCAGCAGTGGACGCAGGGGGCCCCAAGAGACCCAGTACTTC. Residues: CASSGRRGPQETQYF. The chain couples TRBV6-5 to TRBJ2-5, with 8 bases fitting TRBD1. CDR1 is MNHEY, CDR2 SVGAGI, per germline. CDR3 size: 15 residues. J lost 1 base, V lost 5 bases, and 6 bases had no gene match.

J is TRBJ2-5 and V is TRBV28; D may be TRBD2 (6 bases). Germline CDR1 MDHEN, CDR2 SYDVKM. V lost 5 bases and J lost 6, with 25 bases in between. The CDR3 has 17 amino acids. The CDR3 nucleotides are TGTGCCAGCAGTATGGACGGGACTTCGACGGGGAGAAAGACCCAGTACTTC. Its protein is CASSMDGTSTGRKTQYF.